The 13 T cell receptor beta chains in this list originate from one sample, sequenced in a study of blood T cell repertoires in COVID-19 (dated by TCRdb to between 2020 and 2021). Library preparation was by the immunoSEQ multiplex PCR assay. TCRdb's version of the immuneACCESS table is confined to in-frame rearrangements and falls short of the full clone set. An unresolved V gene accounts for under half of the shortfall where checked; the remainder is of unknown origin. For this sample the table gives about 180,000 clones, of which more than 75% were detected only once. 13% to 15% of the sample is in the top ten clones. Sequenced material: PBMCs or T cells enriched from blood (not recorded which). These receptors were taken from a man aged 55-75 years who had been exposed to COVID-19.

The chain joins TRBV18 to TRBJ2-5, with D perhaps matching TRBD1 (5 bases). Germline V gives CDR1 KGHSH, CDR2 LQKENI. The CDR3 length is 15 residues. Trimming stripped 2 bases from V and 2 bases from J, with 12 bases between. CDR3 DNA sequence: TGTGCCAGCTCACCATGGTCTCGACAGCAAGAGACCCAGTACTTC. Translating it yields CASSPWSRQQETQYF.

This clone showed up just once. The rearrangement uses TRBV3-1 (or the pseudogene TRBV3-2) and TRBJ2-2; 7 nucleotides align to TRBD2. The germline V gene encodes CDR1 LGHDT and CDR2 YNNKEL (reference sequence). V lost 4 bases to trimming and J lost 1 base; unmatched junction nucleotides: 6. The CDR3 has 16 residues. The CDR3, as DNA: TGTGCCAGCAGCCGACTAGCCGGCCAGAACACCGGGGAGCTGTTTTTT. This gives the protein CASSRLAGQNTGELFF.

This clone was recorded once. The gene calls are TRBV5-4 and TRBJ2-5; TRBD1 matches 8 bases. The germline V gene has CDR1 SGHNT and CDR2 YYREEE (reference sequence). V lost 6 bases to trimming and J lost 4 bases; unmatched junction nucleotides: 5. The CDR3 spans 13 residues. CDR3 sequence: CASTDRGGETQYF. DNA of the CDR3: TGTGCCAGCACCGACAGGGGTGGAGAGACCCAGTACTTC.

The V and J genes are TRBV2 and TRBJ2-6, with unresolved D. Trimming stripped 7 bases from V and 2 bases from J, with 9 bases between. Germline loops: CDR1 SNHLY, CDR2 FYNNEI. This CDR3 has 14 residues. The CDR3 region is CASTRFTGANVLTF. CDR3 DNA: TGTGCCAGCACCAGGTTTACTGGGGCCAACGTCCTGACTTTC.

The chain recombines TRBV11-2 with TRBJ2-5, with TRBD1 matching 10 bases. This CDR3 contains 15 residues. V trimming: 5 bases; J trimming: 4 bases; junction bases outside the gene matches: 7. The germline gives CDR1 SGHAT, CDR2 FQNNGV. The CDR3, as DNA: TGTGCCAGCAGCCTTTCCGGGACAGGGGCAGAGACCCAGTACTTC. It specifies CASSLSGTGAETQYF.

This clone was picked up a small number of times. V usage is TRBV28 and J usage is TRBJ1-5; 7 bases map to TRBD1. J was trimmed by 6 bases and V by 6 bases; bases with no gene match: 11. The V gene's germline CDR1 is MDHEN and CDR2 SYDVKM. The CDR3 totals 15 residues. CDR3 sequence: CASRPGTVLGQPQHF. For the CDR3, the DNA is TGTGCCAGCAGACCCGGGACAGTTCTAGGTCAGCCCCAGCATTTT.

The chain links TRBV11-2 to TRBJ1-2, with TRBD1 matching over 8 bases. This CDR3 region has 14 residues. Germline V lookup: CDR1 SGHAT, CDR2 FQNNGV. J gave up 4 bases and V 1 base, and 2 bases lay outside the gene matches. The CDR3 nucleotides read TGTGCCAGCAGCTTAGGGACAGGGATCTATGGCTACACCTTC. This gives the protein CASSLGTGIYGYTF. Based on the CDR3 plus reference TRBV11-2 and TRBJ1-2, the full variable domain is EAGVAQSPRYKIIEKRQSVAFWCNPISGHATLYWYQQILGQGPKLLIQFQNNGVVDDSQLPKDRFSAERLKGVDSTLKIQPAKLEDSAVYLCASSLGTGIYGYTFGSGTRLTVV.

This chain connects TRBV11-1 to TRBJ1-1, with TRBD1 matching 9 bases. CDR1 SGHAT and CDR2 FQDESV come from the germline V gene (reference sequence). The CDR3 is 14 residues long. Unmatched junction bases numbered 5, after V lost 4 bases and J lost 5 bases. DNA for the CDR3: TGTGCCAGCAGCTCGGGACAGGGAAGTACTGAAGCTTTCTTT. Translating it yields CASSSGQGSTEAFF.

The V and J genes are TRBV25-1 and TRBJ2-7; TRBD2 aligns across 10 bases. This CDR3 has 13 residues. CDR1 and CDR2 (germline): MGHDK, SYGVNS. Germline trimming cut 4 bases from V and 5 bases from J; bases unmatched to any gene: 2. The CDR3 DNA is TGTGCCAGCAGTGCGGGACTAGCGAACGAGCAGTACTTC. Its translation is CASSAGLANEQYF.

A few counts support this clone. The chain employs TRBV23-1 and TRBJ1-6; D perhaps matches TRBD1 (6 bases). TRBV23-1 is annotated as an ORF whose role is uncertain. This CDR3 region has 15 residues. V was trimmed by 0 bases and J by 10 bases, leaving 13 bases between them. The CDR3 region is CASSQSLGASSPLHF. The CDR3 nucleotides read TGCGCCAGCAGTCAATCGTTGGGGGCTAGCTCACCCCTCCACTTT.

The chain is built from TRBV19 and TRBJ2-5, with 10 bases lining up with TRBD2. The CDR3 consists of 15 residues. Trimming took 6 bases from V and 2 from J; bases not matched to a gene: 6. Germline CDR1 and CDR2: LNHDA and SQIVND (reference sequence). DNA for the CDR3: TGTGCCAGTAGCCCGGGACTAGCGCCTCAAGAGACCCAGTACTTC. As protein: CASSPGLAPQETQYF.

The rearrangement joins TRBV6-4 to TRBJ2-3; D may be TRBD1 (5 bases). Germline V gene lookup returns CDR1 MRHNA and CDR2 SNTAGT. The CDR3 extends over 18 amino acids. V lost 3 bases to trimming and J lost 2 bases, with 21 bases between them. The CDR3 sequence is CASSEQSGQVLFTDTQYF. The CDR3 nucleotides read TGTGCCAGCAGTGAGCAGTCAGGGCAGGTCCTTTTCACAGATACGCAGTATTTT.

This chain uses TRBV28 with TRBJ1-2; 9 bases fit TRBD1. Germline-derived CDR1 and CDR2 are MDHEN and SYDVKM. This CDR3 comprises 18 residues. J was trimmed by 4 bases and V by 2 bases; bases with no gene match: 14. The CDR3 loop reads CASSLGLGTGPEGYGYTF. CDR3 coding DNA: TGTGCCAGCAGTTTAGGTTTAGGGACAGGGCCCGAAGGCTATGGCTACACCTTC.